This T cell receptor beta chain is from a study of human versus mouse CDR3 diversity and MHC coevolution. About the study: Each sample yielded about 0.6 x 10^7 to 1.6 x 10^7 valid reads.

This CDR3 contains 15 residues. Germline lookup yields CDR1 GTSNPN and CDR2 SVGIG (reference sequence). The V gene end was trimmed by 5 bases and the J gene end by 4 bases; junction bases not matched to a gene: 8. Sorting isolated naive CD4 T cells lacking CD45RO and expressing CD62L. TCRdb's table, derived via immunoSEQ multiplex PCR, lists solely in-frame clones and lacks some. The sample has tens of thousands of clones; 90% to 95% are singletons. The receptor's source is a person between 25 and 75 years old in good health. The specimen sequenced was naive CD4+ T cells from blood. The subset: CD45RO-negative CD62L-positive naive CD4 T cells. This sequence joins TRBV30 and TRBJ2-6; 7 positions agree with TRBD1. The CDR3 here is CAWGRRGSGANVLTF. In nucleotides, the CDR3 is TGTGCCTGGGGCCGCAGGGGGTCCGGGGCCAACGTCCTGACTTTC.